The 5 T cell receptor beta chains below come from one sample, sequenced in a study of blood T cell repertoires in COVID-19. Some clones are missing from TCRdb's copy, which holds only in-frame ones; the method was immunoSEQ multiplex PCR. The data contain some 140,000 clones, approximately 79% of them singletons. Specimen: PBMCs or T cells enriched from blood (not recorded which). These receptors came from a man aged 40-50 years with acute COVID-19.

This clone was counted only a few times. V gene TRBV13 combines with J gene TRBJ1-5; D possibly corresponds to TRBD1 (5 bases). This CDR3 region has 15 residues. Germline V gives CDR1 PRHDT, CDR2 FYEKMQ (reference sequence). Trimming removed 4 bases at V and 7 bases at J, with 17 bases between. CDR3 sequence: CASSYRGQGGQPQHF. The DNA for the CDR3 is TGTGCCAGCAGCTACCGCGGCCAGGGAGGACAGCCCCAGCATTTT.

The chain uses TRBV2 and TRBJ2-5, with D perhaps TRBD1 (6 bases). The ends were cut back, 6 bases at V and 5 bases at J, with 16 bases in the middle. Germline-derived CDR1 and CDR2 are SNHLY and FYNNEI. This CDR3 is built from 14 residues. CDR3 region: CASRTSQGWETQYF. The CDR3 nucleotides are TGTGCCAGCAGGACGTCTCAGGGGTGGGAGACCCAGTACTTC.

V is TRBV6-1 and J is TRBJ1-1; 8 bases line up with TRBD1. CDR1 is MNHNS and CDR2 is SASEGT in the germline V gene. Unmatched junction bases numbered 4, after V lost 1 base and J lost 3 bases. This CDR3 comprises 15 residues. The CDR3: CASSEGQGADTEAFF. The CDR3 nucleotides are TGTGCCAGCAGTGAAGGGCAGGGGGCGGACACTGAAGCTTTCTTT.

The chain combines TRBV20-1 with TRBJ2-1, with 8 nucleotides matching TRBD2. After removal of 3 bases from V and 0 bases from J, the junction contained 7 bases not matched to a gene. The germline CDR1 and CDR2 sequences are DFQATT and SNEGSKA (reference sequence). The CDR3 contains 16 residues. The CDR3 reads CSASPAGASSYNEQFF. The CDR3 nucleotides read TGCAGTGCTAGTCCAGCGGGGGCCTCCTCCTACAATGAGCAGTTCTTC.

CDR3 coding DNA: TGTGCCAGCAGCCCACAAGGGACAGGGACAGGAACCGGGGAGCTGTTTTTT. The encoded protein is CASSPQGTGTGTGELFF. This rearrangement joins TRBV7-2 to TRBJ2-2, with TRBD1 matching 9 bases. The CDR3 is 17 residues long. CDR1 SGHTA and CDR2 FQGNSA come from the germline V gene. The J segment lost 5 bases and the V segment lost 5 bases, leaving 12 bases of the junction unmatched. Together with reference TRBV7-2 and TRBJ2-2, the CDR3 gives the full variable domain: GAGVSQSPSNKVTEKGKDVELRCDPISGHTALYWYRQSLGQGLEFLIYFQGNSAPDKSGLPSDRFSAERTGGSVSTLTIQRTQQEDSAVYLCASSPQGTGTGTGELFFGEGSRLTVL.